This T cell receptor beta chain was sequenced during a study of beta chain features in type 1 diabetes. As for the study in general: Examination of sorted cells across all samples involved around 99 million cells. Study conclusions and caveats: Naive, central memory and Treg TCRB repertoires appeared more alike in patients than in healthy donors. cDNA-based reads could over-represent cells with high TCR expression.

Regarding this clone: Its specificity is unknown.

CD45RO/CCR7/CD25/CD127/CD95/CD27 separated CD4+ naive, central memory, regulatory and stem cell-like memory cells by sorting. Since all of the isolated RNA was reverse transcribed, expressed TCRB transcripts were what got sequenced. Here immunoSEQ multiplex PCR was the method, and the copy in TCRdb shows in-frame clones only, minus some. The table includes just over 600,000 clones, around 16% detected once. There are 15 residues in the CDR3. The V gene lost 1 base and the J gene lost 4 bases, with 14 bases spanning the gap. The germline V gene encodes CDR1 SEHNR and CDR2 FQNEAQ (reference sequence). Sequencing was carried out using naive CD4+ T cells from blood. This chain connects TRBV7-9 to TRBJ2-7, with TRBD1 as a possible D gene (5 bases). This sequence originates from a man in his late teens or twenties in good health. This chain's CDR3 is CASSLGGYMGYEQYF. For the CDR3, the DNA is TGTGCCAGCAGCTTAGGGGGCTACATGGGGTACGAGCAGTACTTC.